These 25 T cell receptor beta chains came from one sample sequenced in a study of graft-versus-host responses after intestinal transplantation. Repertoires were generated with immunoSEQ multiplex PCR, while TCRdb's copy carries only in-frame clones and drops some. The table includes around 100,000 clones, just over 90% detected once. Antigen specificity for these receptors is unknown. The sample consisted of unstimulated CD4+ T cells sorted from spleen or lymph node cells, taken before transplant. The receptors come from a human donor who was the organ donor for an intestinal transplant.

The genes are TRBV7-8 and TRBJ2-2, with TRBD2 matching over 9 bases. Trimming at V came to 4 bases and at J to 4 bases, leaving 1 base not matched to a gene. The germline CDR1 and CDR2 sequences are SGHVS and FQNEAQ. The CDR3 covers 14 residues. CDR3 loop: CASSSSGITGELFF. CDR3 nucleotide sequence: TGTGCCAGCAGCTCTAGCGGGATCACCGGGGAGCTGTTTTTT.

The V and J genes are TRBV27 and TRBJ2-7, with D unclear. V lost 6 bases, J lost 3 bases, and 12 bases lay in between. Germline V gene lookup returns CDR1 MNHEY and CDR2 SMNVEV (reference sequence). This CDR3 has 13 amino acids. The CDR3, as DNA: TGTGCCAGCAGCGATGACTCCCGCTACGAGCAGTACTTC. Its translation is CASSDDSRYEQYF.

This chain joins TRBV5-1 and TRBJ2-2, with 8 bases identical to TRBD1. The germline gives CDR1 SGHRS, CDR2 YFSETQ. With 0 bases clipped from V and 5 bases from J, the junction kept 0 bases outside the gene matches. The CDR3 spans 14 residues. The CDR3 DNA sequence: TGCGCCAGCAGCTTGGGGACAGGGACCGGGGAGCTGTTTTTT. This translates into CASSLGTGTGELFF.

The rearrangement links TRBV2 to TRBJ2-7, with D maybe TRBD2 (5 bases). The length of the CDR3 is 14 residues. Germline V gene data show CDR1 as SNHLY and CDR2 as FYNNEI. The V gene lost 1 base and the J gene lost 6 bases, with 13 bases spanning the gap. The DNA for the CDR3 is TGTGCCAGCAGTGAAGGGTTCCGGGGAGCCGAGCAGTACTTC. It codes for CASSEGFRGAEQYF.

The gene calls are TRBV7-9 and TRBJ2-5, with unresolved D. Trimming left V 4 bases short and J 5 bases short, with 14 bases between. The CDR3 runs to 14 residues. Per the germline V gene, CDR1 is SEHNR and CDR2 is FQNEAQ (reference sequence). CDR3 sequence: CASSSSSFGETQYF. CDR3 DNA sequence: TGTGCCAGCAGCTCTTCCTCTTTCGGGGAGACCCAGTACTTC.

The rearrangement links TRBV29-1 to TRBJ2-1, with D uncertain. CDR1 is SQVTM and CDR2 is ANQGSEA in the germline V gene. Trimming removed 1 base at V and 6 bases at J, with 10 bases between. This CDR3 contains 13 residues. The CDR3 DNA reads TGCAGCGTTGAAGGACAAGGGCGCAATGAGCAGTTCTTC. It specifies CSVEGQGRNEQFF.

This clone was seen only a few times. The chain couples TRBV6-5 to TRBJ1-2; 9 bases match TRBD1. Germline V gene sequence: CDR1 MNHEY, CDR2 SVGAGI. There are 13 residues in the CDR3. V trimming: 8 bases; J trimming: 3 bases; junction bases outside the gene matches: 4. In nucleotides, the CDR3 is TGTGCCAGCCGGGACAGGGCGCACTATGGCTACACCTTC. This sequence encodes CASRDRAHYGYTF.

V and J are TRBV18 and TRBJ2-7, with a tentative D call TRBD1 (6 bases). The CDR3 is 14 amino acids. In germline, CDR1 is KGHSH, CDR2 LQKENI. Between the trimmed V and J ends, which lost 2 bases and 6 bases, there was a span of 14 bases. CDR3 coding DNA: TGTGCCAGCTCACCAGGCACAGGGAAGGGCGAGCAGTACTTC. Its protein is CASSPGTGKGEQYF.

A remark on this clone: Within the sample, other DNA sequences also encode this same CDR3. The genes are TRBV30 and TRBJ1-2, with unresolved D. The germline V and J ends were trimmed by 0 bases and 4 bases, with 6 bases remaining between them. The CDR3 is 12 residues long. Looked up from germline, CDR1 is GTSNPN and CDR2 is SVGIG (reference sequence). The CDR3, as DNA: TGTGCCTGGAGTGTCGGCGGCTATGGCTACACCTTC. Translated, it gives CAWSVGGYGYTF. The whole variable domain, remainder taken from reference TRBV30 and TRBJ1-2, is SQTIHQWPATLVQPVGSPLSLECTVEGTSNPNLYWYRQAAGRGLQLLFYSVGIGQISSEVPQNLSASRPQDRQFILSSKKLLLSDSGFYLCAWSVGGYGYTFGSGTRLTVV.

The chain is built from TRBV27 and TRBJ2-5; D is uncertain. The closer fit of TRBJ2-7 to the DNA end suggests the J call may be wrong. The CDR3 loop spans 14 amino acids. The germline V gene encodes CDR1 MNHEY and CDR2 SMNVEV (reference sequence). This CDR3 is CASSPRTGSYEQYF. CDR3 bases: TGTGCCAGCAGTCCCCGGACGGGCTCCTACGAGCAGTACTTC.

This clone was picked up one time. J is TRBJ2-1 and V is TRBV27; TRBD1 agrees at 7 bases. Germline V lookup: CDR1 MNHEY, CDR2 SMNVEV (reference sequence). This CDR3 spans 14 amino acids. J gave up 6 bases and V 5 bases, and 7 bases lay outside the gene matches. The CDR3 DNA reads TGTGCCAGCAGTAGACGGAACAGGGGCAATGAGCAGTTCTTC. Translating it yields CASSRRNRGNEQFF.

This sequence joins TRBV11-3 and TRBJ2-5, with D unresolved. The J call may be faulty, since TRBJ2-7 better matches the DNA end. Germline V gives CDR1 SGHNT, CDR2 YENEEA. This CDR3 is 16 amino acids long. The DNA for the CDR3 is TGTGCCAGCAGCCTTACTCGGCAGCTCGACTCCTACGAGCAGTACTTC. Its protein is CASSLTRQLDSYEQYF.

The chain joins TRBV9 to TRBJ2-7, with 7 bases that match TRBD2. With 0 bases clipped from V and 3 bases from J, the junction kept 3 bases outside the gene matches. The CDR3 has 14 residues. The germline gives CDR1 SGDLS, CDR2 YYNGEE. This CDR3 reads CASSVAQRGYEQYF. Written as DNA, the CDR3 is TGTGCCAGCAGCGTAGCGCAGCGGGGCTACGAGCAGTACTTC.

J is TRBJ1-5 and V is TRBV14; D call uncertain. V was clipped by 9 bases and J by 2 bases, with 11 bases between them. Germline assignment: CDR1 SGHDN and CDR2 FVKESK. The CDR3 is 13 amino acids. CDR3 protein: CARRRVGNQPQHF. The CDR3 bases are TGTGCCAGACGGAGGGTCGGCAATCAGCCCCAGCATTTT. The full variable domain, completed using reference TRBV14 and TRBJ1-5, is EAGVTQFPSHSVIEKGQTVTLRCDPISGHDNLYWYRRVMGKEIKFLLHFVKESKQDESGMPNNRFLAERTGGTYSTLKVQPAELEDSGVYFCARRRVGNQPQHFGDGTRLSIL.

V is TRBV28 and J is TRBJ2-2, with 7 positions matching TRBD1. Per germline, CDR1 MDHEN and CDR2 SYDVKM. The CDR3 consists of 15 residues. Losses at the gene ends were 6 bases for V and 2 bases for J; bases not matched to a gene: 6. CDR3 nucleotide sequence: TGTGCCAGCAGAGTCCGGGACAGCAACACCGGGGAGCTGTTTTTT. Protein sequence: CASRVRDSNTGELFF.

The rearrangement uses TRBV2 and TRBJ1-5; 8 nucleotides match TRBD1. The V gene end was trimmed by 8 bases and the J gene end by 7 bases; junction bases not matched to a gene: 7. CDR3 size: 13 residues. CDR1 SNHLY and CDR2 FYNNEI come from the germline V gene. This CDR3 reads CASSGQGGQPQHF. The DNA for the CDR3 is TGTGCCAGCTCTGGACAGGGCGGGCAGCCCCAGCATTTT.

The chain has TRBV7-2 and TRBJ2-1; 10 bases map to TRBD2. CDR3 length equals 14 residues. The V segment lost 5 bases and the J segment 4 bases; nucleotides outside the gene matches: 2. From germline, CDR1 is SGHTA and CDR2 FQGNSA. The CDR3 protein is CASSEAGGYNEQFF. The CDR3 DNA reads as TGTGCCAGCAGCGAAGCGGGAGGGTACAATGAGCAGTTCTTC.

This chain connects TRBV6-5 to TRBJ2-7; TRBD2 might be the D (5 bases). V was pared by 4 bases and J by 6 bases, with 16 bases between. CDR3 size: 14 residues. The germline V gene encodes CDR1 MNHEY and CDR2 SVGAGI. DNA of the CDR3: TGTGCCAGCAGTTCCCCGGGGTTAACGAGCGAGCAGTACTTC. Translation gives CASSSPGLTSEQYF.

V usage is TRBV9 and J usage is TRBJ2-7; the match to TRBD2 covers 9 bases. Germline assignment: CDR1 SGDLS and CDR2 YYNGEE. V shed 3 bases, J shed 1 base, and the junction held 14 bases outside the gene matches. The CDR3 extends over 18 amino acids. CDR3: CASSAYPGLAGISYEQYF. The CDR3 DNA reads as TGTGCCAGCAGCGCCTACCCAGGGCTAGCGGGAATATCCTACGAGCAGTACTTC.

The chain uses TRBV5-4 and TRBJ2-1, with TRBD1 matching over 12 bases. J gave up 7 bases and V 0 bases, and 5 bases lay outside the gene matches. The CDR3 loop spans 16 amino acids. CDR1 is SGHNT and CDR2 is YYREEE in the germline V gene (reference sequence). CDR3 amino acids: CASSLGVGQGANEQFF. In DNA form, the CDR3 reads TGTGCCAGCAGCTTGGGAGTGGGACAGGGGGCTAATGAGCAGTTCTTC.

In DNA, the CDR3 is TGTGCCAGCAGCTTTTTCAGGGAAGAGACCCAGTACTTC. This sequence encodes CASSFFREETQYF. The J gene is TRBJ2-5, the V gene TRBV7-8; possibly TRBD1 for D (5 bases). CDR1 SGHVS and CDR2 FQNEAQ come from the germline V gene. Trimming took off 3 bases at V and 3 bases at J, with 8 bases between the two ends. The CDR3 contains 13 residues. The full variable domain, with the rest looked up from reference TRBV7-8 and TRBJ2-5, is GAGVSQSPRYKVAKRGQDVALRCDPISGHVSLFWYQQALGQGPEFLTYFQNEAQLDKSGLPSDRFFAERPEGSVSTLKIQRTQQEDSAVYLCASSFFREETQYFGPGTRLLVL.

This chain joins TRBV19 and TRBJ1-2; 8 nucleotides match TRBD1. CDR3 size: 15 residues. J gave up 2 bases and V 3 bases, and 5 bases lay outside the gene matches. Germline V lookup: CDR1 LNHDA, CDR2 SQIVND (reference sequence). This CDR3 is CASSIQPGGNYGYTF. In nucleotides, the CDR3 is TGTGCCAGTAGTATTCAGCCAGGGGGCAACTATGGCTACACCTTC.

The gene calls are TRBV5-1 and TRBJ2-1; D uncertain. V dropped 0 bases and J dropped 13 bases, with 17 bases sitting between them. CDR1 is SGHRS and CDR2 is YFSETQ in the germline V gene. The CDR3 runs to 14 residues. This CDR3 reads CASSLGDLNKYQFF. The CDR3 DNA reads TGCGCCAGCAGCTTGGGAGACTTGAATAAATACCAGTTCTTC.

This clone was seen only once. The rearrangement links TRBV27 to TRBJ1-4, with TRBD1 identical over 7 bases. Trimming cost V 6 bases and J 7 bases; bases outside gene matches: 5. This CDR3 has 13 residues. Germline values: CDR1 MNHEY, CDR2 SMNVEV (reference sequence). This chain's CDR3 is CASSPGTAEKLFF. The CDR3 DNA reads TGTGCCAGCAGCCCTGGGACAGCTGAAAAACTGTTTTTT.

This rearrangement joins TRBV5-1 to TRBJ2-2; D might be TRBD1 or TRBD2, each matching 7 bases. Germline CDR1 reads SGHRS; CDR2 reads YFSETQ. V lost 1 base and J lost 4, with 17 bases in between. The CDR3 consists of 17 residues. In nucleotides, the CDR3 is TGCGCCAGCAGCTTGCGGGGGGACAGTAGCTTCACCGGGGAGCTGTTTTTT. Protein: CASSLRGDSSFTGELFF.